Shown below are 23 T cell receptor beta chains from a single sample sequenced in a study of T cell repertoires in cytomegalovirus infection. One entry per CDR3 protein results from TCRdb running MiXCR on the reads. The data contain roughly 240,000 distinct CDR3 sequences, around 6.6% of them singletons. What was sequenced was PBMCs. The receptors shown here come from a human donor in good health (CMV status not recorded). Some clones in this sample may be carry-over from other donors' samples.

This clonotype was seen ten or more times. This sequence joins TRBV7-9 and TRBJ1-3; D gene unclear. V was cut by 4 bases and J by 7 bases, with 11 bases left in between. This CDR3 is built from 13 residues. Germline V gives CDR1 SEHNR, CDR2 FQNEAQ (reference sequence). In DNA form, the CDR3 reads TGTGCCAGCAGCTCTGGCGACTCGAACACCATATATTTT. This encodes CASSSGDSNTIYF.

The sample holds many counts of this clonotype. V and J are TRBV29-1 and TRBJ1-1, with D uncertain. CDR1 and CDR2 from the germline V gene are SQVTM and ANQGSEA. Trimming removed 5 bases from V and 0 bases from J, with 10 bases in between. This CDR3 comprises 13 residues. The CDR3 DNA reads as TGCAGCGTTCAACGCTCGGTGAACACTGAAGCTTTCTTT. Protein product: CSVQRSVNTEAFF.

This clonotype was counted a few times. One end of the junction is discordant with germline, which a read error may explain. This chain joins TRBV6-2 or TRBV6-3 and TRBJ2-6; TRBD1 matches 8 bases. Germline CDR1 MNHEY, CDR2 SVGEGT. The CDR3 has 15 residues. CDR3 sequence reads: CASSRQGSEANVLTF. CDR3 nucleotides: TGTGCCAGCAGTCGACAGGGGTCTGAGGCCAACGTCCTGACTTTC.

Of note for this clonotype: This could be a read error, since a much larger clone is one nucleotide away. V and J are TRBV5-1 and TRBJ1-2; TRBD1 is a possible D gene (6 bases). The germline gives CDR1 SGHRS, CDR2 YFSETQ. The length of the CDR3 is 15 residues. The CDR3 bases are TGCACCAGCAGCTTGGGGGCAGCAACCCCCTATGGCTACACCTTC. It encodes CTSSLGAATPYGYTF.

The gene calls are TRBV30 and TRBJ2-2, with TRBD1 identical over 7 bases. V shed 7 bases and J 1 base; nucleotides not matched to a gene: 3. Germline CDR1 reads GTSNPN; CDR2 reads SVGIG (reference sequence). CDR3 length: 13 residues. The chain's CDR3 is CASGQENTGELFF. The CDR3 nucleotides are TGTGCCTCAGGACAGGAGAACACCGGGGAGCTGTTTTTT.

This clonotype showed up many times. The V call is TRBV5-6, the J call TRBJ2-2, with D perhaps TRBD2 (6 bases). Germline CDR1 is SGHDT and CDR2 is YYEEEE. This CDR3 is 15 amino acids long. With 2 bases removed from V and 5 bases from J, the gap between germline ends came to 13 bases. CDR3 coding DNA: TGTGCCAGCAGCTTCGCAGGGAGGACGACCGGGGAGCTGTTTTTT. This translates into CASSFAGRTTGELFF. The full variable domain, rest sourced from reference TRBV5-6 and TRBJ2-2, is DAGVTQSPTHLIKTRGQQVTLRCSPKSGHDTVSWYQQALGQGPQFIFQYYEEEERQRGNFPDRFSGHQFPNYSSELNVNALLLGDSALYLCASSFAGRTTGELFFGEGSRLTVL.

This clonotype was counted many times. The chain is built from TRBV20-1 and TRBJ1-2, with 8 bases identical to TRBD1. J was trimmed by 0 bases and V by 4 bases; bases with no gene match: 4. The germline V gene encodes CDR1 DFQATT and CDR2 SNEGSKA (reference sequence). CDR3 size: 14 residues. The CDR3 DNA is TGCAGTGCTAAGGGACAGGCAACTAACTATGGCTACACCTTC. Translated, it gives CSAKGQATNYGYTF.

This clonotype was seen ten or more times. The chain links TRBV29-1 to TRBJ2-3, with D hard to call. Trimming cost V 2 bases and J 5 bases, with 5 bases left between them. The CDR3 totals 11 residues. Germline lookup yields CDR1 SQVTM and CDR2 ANQGSEA. CDR3 region: CSVETGDTQYF. CDR3 sequence (DNA): TGCAGCGTTGAAACGGGAGATACGCAGTATTTT.

This clonotype was counted ten times or more. The chain combines TRBV29-1 with TRBJ1-2; 7 bases match TRBD1. Germline V lookup: CDR1 SQVTM, CDR2 ANQGSEA. After removal of 4 bases from V and 4 bases from J, the junction contained 9 bases not matched to a gene. The CDR3 covers 14 residues. Written as DNA, the CDR3 is TGCAGCGTTGCCACGACAGGGATGGGCTATGGCTACACCTTC. This gives the protein CSVATTGMGYGYTF. The whole variable domain, remainder taken from reference TRBV29-1 and TRBJ1-2, is SAVISQKPSRDICQRGTSLTIQCQVDSQVTMMFWYRQQPGQSLTLIATANQGSEATYESGFVIDKFPISRPNLTFSTLTVSNMSPEDSSIYLCSVATTGMGYGYTFGSGTRLTVV.

This clonotype appeared many times. V gene TRBV29-1 combines with J gene TRBJ1-1, with unresolved D. The V and J ends lost 7 bases and 1 base respectively, with 16 bases between them. This CDR3 is 14 amino acids long. The V gene's germline CDR1 is SQVTM and CDR2 ANQGSEA. The CDR3 DNA is TGCAGCGGGGGTCGGTTGGGTTGGAACACTGAAGCTTTCTTT. Protein: CSGGRLGWNTEAFF. The variable domain in full, completed from reference TRBV29-1 and TRBJ1-1, reads SAVISQKPSRDICQRGTSLTIQCQVDSQVTMMFWYRQQPGQSLTLIATANQGSEATYESGFVIDKFPISRPNLTFSTLTVSNMSPEDSSIYLCSGGRLGWNTEAFFGQGTRLTVV.

This clonotype showed up many times. This chain links TRBV12-3 or TRBV12-4 with TRBJ1-1; D gene uncertain. CDR3 length equals 18 residues. V was cut by 7 bases and J by 1 base, with 25 bases left in between. CDR3 bases: TGTGCCAGCACCTCGAACCCGGGCTCGGGAACAGAGAACACTGAAGCTTTCTTT. Amino acids: CASTSNPGSGTENTEAFF.

This clonotype was seen at least ten times. This sequence joins TRBV5-1 and TRBJ2-1; D is perhaps TRBD2 (6 bases). V shed 0 bases and J shed 4 bases, with 8 bases lying between them. CDR3 size: 14 residues. Per germline, CDR1 SGHRS and CDR2 YFSETQ. For the CDR3, the DNA is TGCGCCAGCAGCTTGGGACTAGAGTACAATGAGCAGTTCTTC. Translated: CASSLGLEYNEQFF.

This clonotype was found many times. The V gene is TRBV29-1, the J gene TRBJ1-2; TRBD1 matches at 7 bases. There are 17 residues in the CDR3. The germline V gene encodes CDR1 SQVTM and CDR2 ANQGSEA. The junction had 21 bases not matched to a gene; V was cut back by 7 bases and J by 4 bases. As DNA, the CDR3 is TGCAGCGCCCCTGTTAGGGACGGCCAGGGGGGGACCTATGGCTACACCTTC. Encoded protein: CSAPVRDGQGGTYGYTF.

Ten or more counts support this clonotype. The chain is built from TRBV20-1 and TRBJ1-2; D is unresolved. The ends were cut back, 2 bases at V and 0 bases at J, with 10 bases in the middle. The CDR3 covers 14 residues. Germline V lookup: CDR1 DFQATT, CDR2 SNEGSKA (reference sequence). The CDR3 bases are TGCAGTGCTAGAACCGACTCCCCTAACTATGGCTACACCTTC. Translated: CSARTDSPNYGYTF.

The chain combines TRBV2 with TRBJ1-1; 7 positions agree with TRBD1. J gave up 3 bases and V 6 bases, and 4 bases lay outside the gene matches. In germline, CDR1 is SNHLY, CDR2 FYNNEI. The CDR3 runs 13 residues. This CDR3 is CASRIDRDTEAFF. The CDR3, as DNA: TGTGCCAGCAGGATAGACAGGGACACTGAAGCTTTCTTT.

This clonotype was recorded many times. V is TRBV11-2 and J is TRBJ1-4; D may be TRBD1 (6 bases). The CDR3 covers 15 residues. The ends were cut back, 5 bases at V and 4 bases at J, with 14 bases in the middle. The V gene's germline CDR1 is SGHAT and CDR2 FQNNGV. This CDR3 reads CASSPGTLRNEKLFF. As DNA, the CDR3 is TGTGCCAGCAGCCCTGGGACACTTCGTAATGAAAAACTGTTTTTT.

The CDR3 loop reads CASRTPRGPNQPQHF. The CDR3, as DNA: TGTGCCAGCAGAACCCCGAGGGGGCCCAATCAGCCCCAGCATTTT. The rearrangement uses TRBV6-2 or TRBV6-3 and TRBJ1-5; TRBD1 matches at 7 bases. Germline trimming cut 6 bases from V and 3 bases from J; bases unmatched to any gene: 8. Looked up from germline, CDR1 is MNHEY and CDR2 is SVGEGT. The CDR3 has 15 residues.

This clonotype was counted ten times or more. The chain links TRBV7-2 to TRBJ2-3, with TRBD2 as a possible D gene (5 bases). CDR1 and CDR2 from the germline V gene are SGHTA and FQGNSA. With 5 bases removed from V and 6 bases from J, the gap between germline ends came to 9 bases. There are 12 residues in the CDR3. DNA of the CDR3: TGTGCCAGCAGCCCGGGGTGGGATACGCAGTATTTT. This gives the protein CASSPGWDTQYF.

In its sample, this clonotype was seen many times. The J gene is TRBJ2-3, the V gene TRBV4-1; 12 nucleotides align to TRBD2. The CDR3 contains 18 residues. The trim removed 3 bases at V and 1 base at J, leaving 8 bases unmatched. CDR1 is MGHRA and CDR2 is YSYEKL in the germline V gene. The CDR3 DNA reads TGCGCCAGCAGCCAGGCCCTAGCGGGGGGGCCTGGCACAGATACGCAGTATTTT. The encoded protein is CASSQALAGGPGTDTQYF.

This clonotype was seen many times. The rearrangement uses TRBV28 and TRBJ1-1; a possible D gene is TRBD1 (6 bases). V dropped 2 bases and J dropped 11 bases, with 21 bases sitting between them. CDR1 is MDHEN and CDR2 is SYDVKM in the germline V gene. The length of the CDR3 is 15 residues. CDR3 protein: CASSLGWGDRGAAFF. The DNA of the CDR3 is TGTGCCAGCAGTTTAGGATGGGGGGACCGGGGGGCGGCTTTCTTT.

This clonotype occurred many times. The chain employs TRBV7-2 and TRBJ1-5; D might be TRBD1 (5 bases). The V end was cut by 7 bases, the J end by 2 bases, with 15 bases between. The germline V gene has CDR1 SGHTA and CDR2 FQGNSA. This CDR3 is 15 amino acids long. CDR3 DNA sequence: TGTGCCAGCATAGGACCGGGGGGGGGCAATCAGCCCCAGCATTTT. The encoded protein is CASIGPGGGNQPQHF.

This clonotype was recorded many times. The chain joins TRBV29-1 to TRBJ2-3; possible D gene TRBD2, 6 bases. Germline V gene lookup returns CDR1 SQVTM and CDR2 ANQGSEA. Trimming took off 5 bases at V and 5 bases at J, with 17 bases between the two ends. This CDR3 is 14 amino acids long. The CDR3 is CSVPLPGVEDTQYF. CDR3 coding DNA: TGCAGCGTTCCGTTACCGGGGGTTGAAGATACGCAGTATTTT.

This clonotype was counted ten times or more. The chain couples TRBV6-5 to TRBJ2-2; TRBD1 matches 8 bases. This CDR3 region has 17 residues. After removal of 4 bases from V and 4 bases from J, the junction contained 11 bases not matched to a gene. The germline V gene has CDR1 MNHEY and CDR2 SVGAGI. CDR3: CASSFVRGHLTTGELFF. The CDR3, as DNA: TGTGCCAGCAGTTTTGTCAGGGGGCATTTAACCACCGGGGAGCTGTTTTTT.